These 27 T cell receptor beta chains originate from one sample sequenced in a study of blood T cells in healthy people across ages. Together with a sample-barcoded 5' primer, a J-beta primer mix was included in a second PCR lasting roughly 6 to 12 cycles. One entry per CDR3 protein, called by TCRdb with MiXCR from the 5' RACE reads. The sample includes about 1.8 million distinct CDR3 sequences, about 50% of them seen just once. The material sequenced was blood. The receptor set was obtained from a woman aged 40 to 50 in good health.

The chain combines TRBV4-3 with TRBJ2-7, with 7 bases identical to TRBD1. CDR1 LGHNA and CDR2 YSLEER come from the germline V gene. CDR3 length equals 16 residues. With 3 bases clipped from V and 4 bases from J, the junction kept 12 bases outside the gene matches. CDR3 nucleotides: TGCGCCAGCAGCCACGTAGAACAGGGGCTCGGGTACGAGCAGTACTTC. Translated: CASSHVEQGLGYEQYF.

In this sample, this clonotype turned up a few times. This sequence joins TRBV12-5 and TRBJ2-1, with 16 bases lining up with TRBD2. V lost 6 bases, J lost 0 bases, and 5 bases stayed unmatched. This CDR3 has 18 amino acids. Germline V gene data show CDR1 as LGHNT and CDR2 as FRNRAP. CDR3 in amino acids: CASGGGLAGGYSYNEQFF. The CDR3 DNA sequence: TGTGCTAGTGGGGGGGGACTAGCGGGGGGGTACTCCTACAATGAGCAGTTCTTC.

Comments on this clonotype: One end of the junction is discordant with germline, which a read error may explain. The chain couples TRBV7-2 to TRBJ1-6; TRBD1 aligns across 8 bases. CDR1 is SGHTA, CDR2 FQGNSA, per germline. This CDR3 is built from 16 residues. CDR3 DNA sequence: TGTGCCAGCAGTTTAGGACAGGGAAATTATAATTCACCCCTCCACTTT. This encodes CASSLGQGNYNSPLHF.

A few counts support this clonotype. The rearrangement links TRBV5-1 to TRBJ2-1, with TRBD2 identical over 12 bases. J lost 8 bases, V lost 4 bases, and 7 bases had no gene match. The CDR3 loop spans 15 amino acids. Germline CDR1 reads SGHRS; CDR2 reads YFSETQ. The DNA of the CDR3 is TGCGCCAGCAGCGTAACTAGCGGGGGGATAGATGAGCAGTTCTTC. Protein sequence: CASSVTSGGIDEQFF.

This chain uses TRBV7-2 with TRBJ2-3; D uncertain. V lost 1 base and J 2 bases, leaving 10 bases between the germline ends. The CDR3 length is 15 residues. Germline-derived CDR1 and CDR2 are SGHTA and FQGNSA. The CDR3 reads CASSLESTPTDTQYF. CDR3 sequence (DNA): TGTGCCAGCAGCTTAGAGAGTACGCCCACAGATACGCAGTATTTT.

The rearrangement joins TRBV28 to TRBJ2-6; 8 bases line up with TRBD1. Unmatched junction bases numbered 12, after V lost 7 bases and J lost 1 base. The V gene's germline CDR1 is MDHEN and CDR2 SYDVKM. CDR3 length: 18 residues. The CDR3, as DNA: TGTGCCAGCAACCCACTAGGACAGGGCCAGTCTGGGGCCAACGTCCTGACTTTC. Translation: CASNPLGQGQSGANVLTF.

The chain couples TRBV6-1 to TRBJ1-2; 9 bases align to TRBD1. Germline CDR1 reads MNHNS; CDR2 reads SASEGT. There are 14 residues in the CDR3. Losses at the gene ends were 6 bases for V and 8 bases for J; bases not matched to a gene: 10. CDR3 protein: CASRKPGQGRGYTF. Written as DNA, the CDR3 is TGTGCCAGCAGAAAACCGGGACAGGGTCGAGGCTACACCTTC.

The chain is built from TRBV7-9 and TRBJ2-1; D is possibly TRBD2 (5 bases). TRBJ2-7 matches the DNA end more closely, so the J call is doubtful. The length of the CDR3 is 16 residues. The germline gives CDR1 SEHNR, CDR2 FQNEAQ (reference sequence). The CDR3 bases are TGTGCCAGCAGCTTGGGGAGCGGCAGACCCTACAATGAGCAGTACTTC. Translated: CASSLGSGRPYNEQYF.

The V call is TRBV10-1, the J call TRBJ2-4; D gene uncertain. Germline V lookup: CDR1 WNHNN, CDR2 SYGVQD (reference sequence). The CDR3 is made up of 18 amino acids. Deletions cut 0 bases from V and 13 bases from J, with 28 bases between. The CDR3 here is CASSESVETRRNYNEQYF. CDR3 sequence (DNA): TGCGCCAGCAGTGAGTCGGTAGAGACCCGGCGCAATTATAATGAGCAGTACTTC.

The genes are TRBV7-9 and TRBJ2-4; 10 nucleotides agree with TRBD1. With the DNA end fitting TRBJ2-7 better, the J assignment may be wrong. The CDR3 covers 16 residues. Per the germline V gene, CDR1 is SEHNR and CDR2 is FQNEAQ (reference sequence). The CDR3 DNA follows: TGTGCCAGCAGTCGAGCCGACAGGGGGCTTTTGTACGAGCAGTACTTC. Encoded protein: CASSRADRGLLYEQYF.

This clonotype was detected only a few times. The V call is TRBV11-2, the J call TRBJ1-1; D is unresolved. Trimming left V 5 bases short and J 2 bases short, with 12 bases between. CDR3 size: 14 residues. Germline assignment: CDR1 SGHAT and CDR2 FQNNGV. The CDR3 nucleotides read TGTGCCAGCAGCCCCCCCTACCAAAACACTGAAGCTTTCTTT. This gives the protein CASSPPYQNTEAFF.

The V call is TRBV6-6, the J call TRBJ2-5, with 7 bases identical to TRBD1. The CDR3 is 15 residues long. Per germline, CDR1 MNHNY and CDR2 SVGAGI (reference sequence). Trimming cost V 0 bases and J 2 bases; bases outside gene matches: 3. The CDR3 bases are TGTGCCAGCAGTTACTCGGACAGGCCACAAGAGACCCAGTACTTC. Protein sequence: CASSYSDRPQETQYF.

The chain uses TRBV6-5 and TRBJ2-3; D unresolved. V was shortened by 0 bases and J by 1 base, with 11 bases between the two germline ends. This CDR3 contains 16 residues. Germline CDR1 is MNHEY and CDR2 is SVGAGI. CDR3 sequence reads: CASSYSLRLRTDTQYF. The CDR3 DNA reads TGTGCCAGCAGTTACTCGCTGCGACTCCGCACAGATACGCAGTATTTT.

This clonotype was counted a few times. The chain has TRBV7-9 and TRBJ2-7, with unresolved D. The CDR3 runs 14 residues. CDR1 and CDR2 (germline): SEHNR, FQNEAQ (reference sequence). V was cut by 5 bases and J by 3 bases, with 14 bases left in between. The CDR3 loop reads CASSPQNTGYEQYF. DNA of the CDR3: TGTGCCAGCAGCCCGCAGAATACCGGCTACGAGCAGTACTTC.

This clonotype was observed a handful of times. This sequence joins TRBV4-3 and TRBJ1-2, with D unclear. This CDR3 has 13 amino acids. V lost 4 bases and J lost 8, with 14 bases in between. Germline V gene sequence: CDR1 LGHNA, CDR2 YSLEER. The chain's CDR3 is CASSPQLGGGYTF. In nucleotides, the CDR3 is TGCGCCAGCAGCCCCCAACTGGGAGGAGGCTACACCTTC.

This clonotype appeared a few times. For the CDR3, the DNA is TGTGCCAGCAGTCCCAGGGCGAGGGGAAACATTCAGTACTTC. Its protein product is CASSPRARGNIQYF. V gene TRBV27 combines with J gene TRBJ2-4; D might be TRBD1 or TRBD2, each matching 5 bases. V lost 5 bases to trimming and J lost 6 bases, with 14 bases between them. The CDR3 has 14 residues. CDR1 is MNHEY, CDR2 SMNVEV, per germline (reference sequence).

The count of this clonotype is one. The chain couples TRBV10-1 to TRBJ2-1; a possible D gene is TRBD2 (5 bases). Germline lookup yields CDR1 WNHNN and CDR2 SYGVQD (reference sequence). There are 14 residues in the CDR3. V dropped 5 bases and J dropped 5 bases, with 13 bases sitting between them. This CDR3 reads CASSPGRLNNEQFF. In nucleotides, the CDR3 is TGCGCCAGCAGTCCGGGAAGGCTAAACAATGAGCAGTTCTTC.

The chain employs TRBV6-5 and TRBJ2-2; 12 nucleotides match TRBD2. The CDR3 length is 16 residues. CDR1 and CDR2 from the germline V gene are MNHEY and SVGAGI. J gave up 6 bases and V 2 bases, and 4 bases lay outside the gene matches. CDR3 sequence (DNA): TGTGCCAGCAGTTACACCACTAGCGGGGGGCCCGGGGAGCTGTTTTTT. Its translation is CASSYTTSGGPGELFF.

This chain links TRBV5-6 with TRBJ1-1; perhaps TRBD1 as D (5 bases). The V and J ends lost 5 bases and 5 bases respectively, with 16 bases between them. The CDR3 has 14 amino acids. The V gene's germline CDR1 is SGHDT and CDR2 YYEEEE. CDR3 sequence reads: CASSQAGRWTEAFF. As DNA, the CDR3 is TGTGCCAGCAGTCAAGCGGGGCGATGGACTGAAGCTTTCTTT. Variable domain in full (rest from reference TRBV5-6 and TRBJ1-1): DAGVTQSPTHLIKTRGQQVTLRCSPKSGHDTVSWYQQALGQGPQFIFQYYEEEERQRGNFPDRFSGHQFPNYSSELNVNALLLGDSALYLCASSQAGRWTEAFFGQGTRLTVV.

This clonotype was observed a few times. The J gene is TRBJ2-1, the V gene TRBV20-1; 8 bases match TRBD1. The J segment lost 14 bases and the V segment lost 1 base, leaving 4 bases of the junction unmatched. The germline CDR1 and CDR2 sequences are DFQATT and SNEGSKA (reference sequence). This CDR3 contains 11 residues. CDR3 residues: CSARGAGGKFF. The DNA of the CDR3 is TGCAGTGCTAGAGGGGCAGGGGGCAAGTTCTTC.

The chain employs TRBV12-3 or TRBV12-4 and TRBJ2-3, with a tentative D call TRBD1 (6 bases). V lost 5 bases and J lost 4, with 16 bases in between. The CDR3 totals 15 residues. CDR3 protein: CASSTGWGLADTQYF. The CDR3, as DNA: TGTGCCAGCAGTACAGGGTGGGGTTTAGCAGATACGCAGTATTTT.

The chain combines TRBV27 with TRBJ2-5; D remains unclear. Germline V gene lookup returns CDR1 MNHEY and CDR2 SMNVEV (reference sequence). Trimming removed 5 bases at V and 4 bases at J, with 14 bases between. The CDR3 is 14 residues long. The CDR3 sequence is CASSPLGRRETQYF. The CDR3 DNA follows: TGTGCCAGCAGTCCCCTCGGCCGCCGAGAGACCCAGTACTTC.

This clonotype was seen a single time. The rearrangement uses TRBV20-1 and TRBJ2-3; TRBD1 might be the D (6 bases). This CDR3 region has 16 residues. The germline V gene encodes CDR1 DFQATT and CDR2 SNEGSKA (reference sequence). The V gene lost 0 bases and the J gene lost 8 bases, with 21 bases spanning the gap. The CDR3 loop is CSARDMGARRDGTQYF. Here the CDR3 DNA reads TGCAGTGCTAGAGATATGGGGGCGCGACGGGACGGTACGCAGTATTTT.

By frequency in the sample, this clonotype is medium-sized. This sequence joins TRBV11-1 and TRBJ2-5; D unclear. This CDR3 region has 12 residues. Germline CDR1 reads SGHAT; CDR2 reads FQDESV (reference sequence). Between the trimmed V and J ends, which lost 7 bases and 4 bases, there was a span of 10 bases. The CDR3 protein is CASTRLGETQYF. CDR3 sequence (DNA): TGTGCCAGCACCCGATTGGGAGAGACCCAGTACTTC.

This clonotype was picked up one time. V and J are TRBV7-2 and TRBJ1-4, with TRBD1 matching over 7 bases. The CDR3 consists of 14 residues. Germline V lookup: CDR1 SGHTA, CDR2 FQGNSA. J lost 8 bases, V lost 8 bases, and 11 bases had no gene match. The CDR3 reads CASGPTGSGEKLFF. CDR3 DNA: TGTGCCAGCGGACCGACAGGGTCAGGGGAAAAACTGTTTTTT.

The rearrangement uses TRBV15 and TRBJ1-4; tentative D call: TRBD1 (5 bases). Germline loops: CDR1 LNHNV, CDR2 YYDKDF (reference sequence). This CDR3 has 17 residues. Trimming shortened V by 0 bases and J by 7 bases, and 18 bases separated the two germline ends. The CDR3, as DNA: TGTGCCACCAGCAGAGATGGGCCGGGTCAGGGAGGTGAAAAACTGTTTTTT. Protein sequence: CATSRDGPGQGGEKLFF.

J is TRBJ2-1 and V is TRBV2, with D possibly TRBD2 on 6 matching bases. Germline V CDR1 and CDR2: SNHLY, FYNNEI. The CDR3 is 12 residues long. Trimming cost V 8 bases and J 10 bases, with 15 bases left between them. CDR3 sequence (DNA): TGTGCCAGCGATGGGGACTTCCGGGAGCAGTTCTTC. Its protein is CASDGDFREQFF.